This TCR beta chain was documented in a study of blood T cells in healthy people across ages. A sample-barcoded 5' primer and a J-beta primer mix were used in a second PCR of roughly 6 to 11 cycles. TCRdb fed the 5' RACE reads into MiXCR, producing one record per CDR3 protein. The data show approximately 690,000 distinct CDR3 sequences, with approximately 40% seen just once and 25% to 35% held by the top ten. Study-level results: Comparison with aged donors showed that long-lived donors had more naive CD4+ cells and higher diversity.

CDR1 is MNHEY and CDR2 is SVGEGT in the germline V gene. V lost 2 bases and J 6 bases, leaving 11 bases between the germline ends. The CDR3 length is 14 residues. Turning to this clonotype: No antigen is known for it.

The sequenced material came from blood. J is TRBJ2-1 and V is TRBV6-2 or TRBV6-3; possible D gene TRBD2, 5 bases. This TCR was sampled from a man at least 80 years old in good health. CDR3 nucleotide sequence: TGTGCCAGCAGTTACCAGACTATCTGCAATGAGCAGTTCTTC. Protein product: CASSYQTICNEQFF.